Given below is one T cell receptor beta chain in context. The data were taken from a study of regulatory T cells in long-lasting Graves disease. TCR beta libraries were built with iRepertoire HTBI primers and Arm-PCR of CDR3 regions. Via MiXCR, TCRdb re-called the multiplex PCR reads, giving one row per CDR3 protein. Of 600,000 to 800,000 distinct CDR3 sequences in the sample, about 30% are singletons; the top ten hold 40% to 50%. V dropped 4 bases and J dropped 0; count of bases not matched to a gene: 12. Looked up from germline, CDR1 is SGHKS and CDR2 is YYEKEE (reference sequence). This CDR3 has 18 amino acids. Described time point: persistent/refractory GD, antithyroid drugs over 5 years with positive TRAb. TCR sequences were obtained from RNA taken from PBMCs.

Sequencing used peripheral blood mononuclear cells (PBMCs), obtained when the disease was refractory, from a patient treated with antithyroid drugs. The TCR sequence derives from a female donor with Graves disease. The chain is built from TRBV5-5 and TRBJ1-4; 7 nucleotides match TRBD1. In DNA form, the CDR3 reads TGTGCCAGCAGCACCAGACAGGGTTGGAGGGCAACTAATGAAAAACTGTTTTTT. Protein product: CASSTRQGWRATNEKLFF.